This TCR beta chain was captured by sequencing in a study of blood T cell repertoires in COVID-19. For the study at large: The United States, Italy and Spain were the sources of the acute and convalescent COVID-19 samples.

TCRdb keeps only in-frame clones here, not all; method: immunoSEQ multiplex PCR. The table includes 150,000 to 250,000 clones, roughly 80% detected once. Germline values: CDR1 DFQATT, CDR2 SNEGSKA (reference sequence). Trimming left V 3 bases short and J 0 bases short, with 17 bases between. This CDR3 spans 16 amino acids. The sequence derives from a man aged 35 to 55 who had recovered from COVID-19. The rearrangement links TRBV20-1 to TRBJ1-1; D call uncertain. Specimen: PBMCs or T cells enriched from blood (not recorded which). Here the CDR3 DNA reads TGCAGTGCTAGTAGAACCGGGGAATTTATGAACACTGAAGCTTTCTTT. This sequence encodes CSASRTGEFMNTEAFF.